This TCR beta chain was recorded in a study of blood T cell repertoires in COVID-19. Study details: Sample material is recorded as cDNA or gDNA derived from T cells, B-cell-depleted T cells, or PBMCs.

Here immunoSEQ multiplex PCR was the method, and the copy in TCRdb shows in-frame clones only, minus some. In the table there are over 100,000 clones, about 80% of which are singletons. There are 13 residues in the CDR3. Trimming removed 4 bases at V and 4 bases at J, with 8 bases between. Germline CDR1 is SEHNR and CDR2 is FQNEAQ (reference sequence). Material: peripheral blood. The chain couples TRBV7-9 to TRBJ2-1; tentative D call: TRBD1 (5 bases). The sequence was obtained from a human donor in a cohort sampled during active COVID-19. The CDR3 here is CASSSQGYNEQFF. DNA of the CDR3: TGTGCCAGCAGCTCGCAGGGTTACAATGAGCAGTTCTTC.